What follows describes a single TCR beta chain. This CDR3 spans 15 amino acids. J lost 6 bases, V lost 2 bases, and 5 bases had no gene match. The germline gives CDR1 SGHDT, CDR2 YYEEEE. 60 Vbeta and 13 Jbeta primers were used in PCR. Assay used: immunoSEQ multiplex PCR; TCRdb lists only in-frame clones, some missing. The sample lists 150,000 to 200,000 clones, around three quarters seen once, with roughly 1.4% in the top ten. These data originate in a study of cytomegalovirus exposure and HLA in healthy donors. This TCR was sampled from a man aged 40-55 years in good health and CMV-seronegative. This chain joins TRBV5-6 and TRBJ2-2, with 9 positions matching TRBD2. The sample comprised PBMCs. The CDR3 DNA sequence: TGTGCCAGCAGCTTTTCGCGGGAGGGCCCCGGGGAGCTGTTTTTT. Its translation is CASSFSREGPGELFF.